This T cell receptor (beta chain) stems from a study of blood T cell repertoires in COVID-19. The wider study: Material from acute and convalescent COVID-19 was sourced from the United States, Italy and Spain. Sample material is recorded as cDNA or gDNA derived from T cells, B-cell-depleted T cells, or PBMCs.

Trimming pared 6 bases from V and 8 bases from J, leaving 12 bases between. CDR3 length: 12 residues. In the original analysis: Using reference gene primer amplification, nucleated cell counts were estimated. Produced via immunoSEQ multiplex PCR; TCRdb's table is partial and in-frame only. V, J and clone size were drawn from that table, and D and trimming were deduced from the DNA. The sample yields around 200,000 clones, more than 75% seen once. The TCR was taken from a man older than 75 with acute or convalescent COVID-19. Sequenced sample: peripheral blood. The chain has TRBV12-3 or TRBV12-4 and TRBJ2-3; tentative D call: TRBD1 (6 bases). The CDR3 region has the DNA TGTGCCAGCAGAACAGGGAGCGGTACGCAGTATTTT. It yields the protein CASRTGSGTQYF.